The sequence of this TCR beta chain was determined in a study of blood T cell repertoires in COVID-19. Study information: Acute and convalescent COVID-19 specimens originated in the United States, Italy and Spain. Sources were T cells, B-cell-depleted T cells, or PBMCs; the material itself was cDNA or gDNA.

In the source study's methods: Reference gene primers were amplified, and this amplification served to estimate nucleated cell counts. Repertoires were generated with immunoSEQ multiplex PCR, while TCRdb's copy carries only in-frame clones and drops some. That table supplies the V and J calls and clone size; D and trimming were determined from the DNA. The sample includes around 300,000 clones, 80% to 90% of them seen just once. The CDR3 extends over 16 amino acids. The gene calls are TRBV21-1 and TRBJ1-4; the tabulated D call, TRBD1, remains unverified against the DNA. TRBV21-1 is an annotated pseudogene. The sequence came from a woman aged 70-85 years with acute or convalescent COVID-19. Input material: peripheral blood. The CDR3 region is CASSQSPGQCNEKLFF. CDR3 in DNA: TGTGCCAGCAGCCAGAGTCCGGGACAGTGTAATGAAAAACTGTTTTTT.